A selection of T cell receptor beta chains follows, all from one sample in a study of sequential checkpoint blockade in melanoma. Clones were sequenced by immunoSEQ multiplex PCR, and TCRdb holds only the in-frame ones, with some missing. The sample records some 500 clones, 24% being singletons. This sample comprised tumor tissue (inferred from file names), obtained from a patient given nivolumab and ipilimumab in sequence. The receptor source for this set is a human donor with melanoma. Each CDR3 is given with its conserved first and last residue. D genes are given only for firm matches. The size field is filled for only some rows; it gives once, few, many or a size class.

>few|-|TRBJ1-1|TRBV18
TGTGCCAGCTCACCACGGGATGTGAACACTGAAGCTTTCTTT
CASSPRDVNTEAFF
>few|-|TRBJ2-7|TRBV6-8
TGTGCCAGCAGTTCAGGGGAGGTGCGGCGGCAGTACTTC
CASSSGEVRRQYF
>few|-|TRBJ2-2|TRBV11-3
TGTGCCAGCAGCTTAGAATCAAACCTACGGAGGACCGGGGAGCTGTTTTTT
CASSLESNLRRTGELFF
>-|-|TRBJ2-5|TRBV29-1
TGCAGCGGCAATGACAGTCAAGAGACCCAGTACTTC
CSGNDSQETQYF
>few|-|TRBJ2-1|TRBV15
TGTGCCACCAGCAGAGAGTTAGGGGGTGGGGATGAGCAGTTCTTC
CATSRELGGGDEQFF
>-|-|TRBJ1-1|TRBV6-8
TGTGCCAGCAGTACGGGGGTGGTGAACACTGAAGCTTTCTTT
CASSTGVVNTEAFF
>-|-|TRBJ2-7|TRBV19
TGTGCCAGTAGTATTGGAGGACTTGCCTACGAGCAGTACTTC
CASSIGGLAYEQYF
>-|-|TRBJ1-1|TRBV6-8
TGTGCCAGCAGCTATCCACGCCGTGGAGAAGCTTTCTTT
CASSYPRRGEAFF
>-|-|TRBJ1-2|TRBV9
TGTGCCAGCAGGTGGGACTCAGATTCGGGTGGCTACACCTTC
CASRWDSDSGGYTF
>few|TRBD2|TRBJ2-7|TRBV30
TGTGCCTGGAGTGTTGGCGGGGGACCCTACGAGCAGTACTTC
CAWSVGGGPYEQYF
>few|-|TRBJ1-2|TRBV6-8
TGTGCCAGCAGTTACGGCGGAGAGGGCTACACCTTC
CASSYGGEGYTF
>-|TRBD2|TRBJ2-3|TRBV14
TGTGCCAGCAGCCTGCCTTCTAGCGGGGGTTCAGATACGCAGTATTTT
CASSLPSSGGSDTQYF
>-|TRBD2|TRBJ2-3|TRBV18
TGTGCCAGCTCTCCCACCTCTAGCGGGGGGCCTAGCACAGATACGCAGTATTTT
CASSPTSSGGPSTDTQYF